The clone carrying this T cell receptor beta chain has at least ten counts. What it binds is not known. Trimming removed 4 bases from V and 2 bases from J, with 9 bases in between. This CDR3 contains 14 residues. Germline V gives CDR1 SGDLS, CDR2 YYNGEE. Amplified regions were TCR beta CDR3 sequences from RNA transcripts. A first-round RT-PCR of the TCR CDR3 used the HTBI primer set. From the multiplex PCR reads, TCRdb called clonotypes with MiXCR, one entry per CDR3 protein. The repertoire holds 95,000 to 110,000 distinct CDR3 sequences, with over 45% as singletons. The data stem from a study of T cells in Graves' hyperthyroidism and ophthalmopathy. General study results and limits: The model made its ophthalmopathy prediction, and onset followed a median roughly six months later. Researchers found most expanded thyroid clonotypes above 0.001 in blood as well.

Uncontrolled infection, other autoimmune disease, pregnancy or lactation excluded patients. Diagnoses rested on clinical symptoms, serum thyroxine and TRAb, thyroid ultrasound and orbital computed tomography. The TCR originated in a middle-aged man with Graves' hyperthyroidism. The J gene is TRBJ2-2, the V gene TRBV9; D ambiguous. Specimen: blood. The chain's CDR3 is CASSRGRNTGELFF. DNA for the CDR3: TGTGCCAGCAGCCGTGGGCGCAACACCGGGGAGCTGTTTTTT. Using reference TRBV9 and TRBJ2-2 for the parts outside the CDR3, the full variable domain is DSGVTQTPKHLITATGQRVTLRCSPRSGDLSVYWYQQSLDQGLQFLIQYYNGEERAKGNILERFSAQQFPDLHSELNLSSLELGDSALYFCASSRGRNTGELFFGEGSRLTVL.